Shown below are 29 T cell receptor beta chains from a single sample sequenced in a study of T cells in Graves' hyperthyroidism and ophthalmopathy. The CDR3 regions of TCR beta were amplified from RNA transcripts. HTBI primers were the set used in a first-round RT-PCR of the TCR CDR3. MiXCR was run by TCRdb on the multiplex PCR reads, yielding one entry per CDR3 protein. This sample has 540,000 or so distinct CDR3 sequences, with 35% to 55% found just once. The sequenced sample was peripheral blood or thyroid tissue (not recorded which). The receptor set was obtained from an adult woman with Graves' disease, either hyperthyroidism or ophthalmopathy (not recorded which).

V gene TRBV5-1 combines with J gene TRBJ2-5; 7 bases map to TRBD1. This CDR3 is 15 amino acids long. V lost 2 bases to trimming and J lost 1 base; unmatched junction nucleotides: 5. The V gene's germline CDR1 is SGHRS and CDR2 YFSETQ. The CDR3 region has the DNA TGCGCCAGCAGCTTCGACAGACAGGGCCAAGAGACCCAGTACTTC. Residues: CASSFDRQGQETQYF. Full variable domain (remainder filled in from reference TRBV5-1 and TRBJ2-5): KAGVTQTPRYLIKTRGQQVTLSCSPISGHRSVSWYQQTPGQGLQFLFEYFSETQRNKGNFPGRFSGRQFSNSRSEMNVSTLELGDSALYLCASSFDRQGQETQYFGPGTRLLVL.

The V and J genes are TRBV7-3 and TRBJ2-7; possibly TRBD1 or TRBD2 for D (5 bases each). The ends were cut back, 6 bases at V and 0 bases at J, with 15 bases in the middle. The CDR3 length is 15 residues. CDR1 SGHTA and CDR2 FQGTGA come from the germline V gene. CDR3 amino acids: CASRPIGASSYEQYF. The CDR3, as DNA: TGTGCCAGCAGACCGATCGGGGCGAGCTCCTACGAGCAGTACTTC.

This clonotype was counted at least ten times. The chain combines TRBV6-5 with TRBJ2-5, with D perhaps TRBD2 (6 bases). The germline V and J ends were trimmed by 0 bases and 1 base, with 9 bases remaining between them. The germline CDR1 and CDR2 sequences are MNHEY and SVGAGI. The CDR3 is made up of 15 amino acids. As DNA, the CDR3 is TGTGCCAGCAGTTACTCGATAGCGGTCCAAGAGACCCAGTACTTC. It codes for CASSYSIAVQETQYF.

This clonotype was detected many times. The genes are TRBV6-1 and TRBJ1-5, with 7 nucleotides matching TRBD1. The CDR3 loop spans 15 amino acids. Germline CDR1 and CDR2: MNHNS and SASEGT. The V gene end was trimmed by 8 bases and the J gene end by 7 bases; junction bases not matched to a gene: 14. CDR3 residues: CASFGTAASGQPQHF. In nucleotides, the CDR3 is TGTGCCAGCTTTGGGACAGCTGCAAGTGGGCAGCCCCAGCATTTT.

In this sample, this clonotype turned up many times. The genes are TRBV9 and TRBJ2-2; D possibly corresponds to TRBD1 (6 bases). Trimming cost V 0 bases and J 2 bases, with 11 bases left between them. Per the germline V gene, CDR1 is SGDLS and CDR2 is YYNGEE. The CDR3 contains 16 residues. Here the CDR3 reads CASSVAAGVNTGELFF. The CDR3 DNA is TGTGCCAGCAGCGTAGCCGCAGGGGTAAACACCGGGGAGCTGTTTTTT.

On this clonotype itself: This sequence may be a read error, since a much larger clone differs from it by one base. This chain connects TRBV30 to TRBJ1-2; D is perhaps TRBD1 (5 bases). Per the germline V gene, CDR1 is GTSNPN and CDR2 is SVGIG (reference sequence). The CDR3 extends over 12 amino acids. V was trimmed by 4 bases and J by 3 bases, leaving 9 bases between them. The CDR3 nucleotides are TGTGCCTGGATCGGGGCGGACTATGGCTACACCTTC. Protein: CAWIGADYGYTF.

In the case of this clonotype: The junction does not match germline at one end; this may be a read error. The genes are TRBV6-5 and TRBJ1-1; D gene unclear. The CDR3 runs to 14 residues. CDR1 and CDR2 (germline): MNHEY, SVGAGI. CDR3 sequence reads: CAISYSPRFAEAFF. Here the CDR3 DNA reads TGTGCCATCAGTTACTCCCCCCGCTTCGCTGAAGCTTTCTTT.

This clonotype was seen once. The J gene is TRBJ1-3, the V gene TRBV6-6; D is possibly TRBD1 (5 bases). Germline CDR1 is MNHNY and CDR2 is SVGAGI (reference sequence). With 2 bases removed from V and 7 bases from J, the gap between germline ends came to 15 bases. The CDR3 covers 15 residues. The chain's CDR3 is CASSYPKGLGNTIYF. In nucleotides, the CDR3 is TGTGCCAGCAGTTACCCAAAGGGACTGGGGAACACCATATATTTT.

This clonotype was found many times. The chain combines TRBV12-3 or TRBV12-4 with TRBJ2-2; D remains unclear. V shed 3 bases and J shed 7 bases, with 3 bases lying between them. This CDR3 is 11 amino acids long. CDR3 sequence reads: CASSFNGELFF. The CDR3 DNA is TGTGCCAGCAGTTTCAACGGGGAGCTGTTTTTT.

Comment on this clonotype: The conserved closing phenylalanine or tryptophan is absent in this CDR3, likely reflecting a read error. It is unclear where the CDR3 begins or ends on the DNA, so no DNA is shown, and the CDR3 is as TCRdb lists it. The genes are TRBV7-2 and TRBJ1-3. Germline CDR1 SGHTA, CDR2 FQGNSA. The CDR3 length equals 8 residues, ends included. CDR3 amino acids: CASSSRIA.

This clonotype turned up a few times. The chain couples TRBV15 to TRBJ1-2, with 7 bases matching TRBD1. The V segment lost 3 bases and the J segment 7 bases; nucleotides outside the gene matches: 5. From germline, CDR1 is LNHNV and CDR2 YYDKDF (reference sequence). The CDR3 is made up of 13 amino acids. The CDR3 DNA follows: TGTGCCACCAGCAGCATAGGACAGGCTGGCTACACCTTC. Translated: CATSSIGQAGYTF. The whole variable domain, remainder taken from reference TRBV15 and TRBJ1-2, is DAMVIQNPRYQVTQFGKPVTLSCSQTLNHNVMYWYQQKSSQAPKLLFHYYDKDFNNEADTPDNFQSRRPNTSFCFLDIRSPGLGDTAMYLCATSSIGQAGYTFGSGTRLTVV.

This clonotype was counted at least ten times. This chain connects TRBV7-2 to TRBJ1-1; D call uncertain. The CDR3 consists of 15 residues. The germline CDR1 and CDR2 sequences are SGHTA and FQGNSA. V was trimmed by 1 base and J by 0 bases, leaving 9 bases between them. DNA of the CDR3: TGTGCCAGCAGCTTAGGGGGATATATGAACACTGAAGCTTTCTTT. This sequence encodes CASSLGGYMNTEAFF.

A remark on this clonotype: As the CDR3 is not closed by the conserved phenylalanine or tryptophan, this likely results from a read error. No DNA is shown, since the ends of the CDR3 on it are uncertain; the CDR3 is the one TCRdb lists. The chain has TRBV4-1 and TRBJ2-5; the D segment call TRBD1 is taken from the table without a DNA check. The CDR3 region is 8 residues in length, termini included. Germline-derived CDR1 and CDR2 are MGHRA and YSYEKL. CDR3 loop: CASSQSPA.

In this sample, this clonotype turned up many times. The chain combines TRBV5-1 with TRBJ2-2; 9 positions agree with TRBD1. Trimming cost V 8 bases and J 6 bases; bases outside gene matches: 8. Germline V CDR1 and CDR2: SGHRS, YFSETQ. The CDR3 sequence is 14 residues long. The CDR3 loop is CASFGQGTAGELFF. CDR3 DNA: TGCGCCAGTTTCGGACAGGGGACGGCCGGGGAGCTGTTTTTT.

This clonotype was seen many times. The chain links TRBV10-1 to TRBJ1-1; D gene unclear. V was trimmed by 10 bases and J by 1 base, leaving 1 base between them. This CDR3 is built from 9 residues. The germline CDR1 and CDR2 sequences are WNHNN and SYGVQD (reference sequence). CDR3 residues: CAKNTEAFF. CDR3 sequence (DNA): TGCGCCAAGAACACTGAAGCTTTCTTT.

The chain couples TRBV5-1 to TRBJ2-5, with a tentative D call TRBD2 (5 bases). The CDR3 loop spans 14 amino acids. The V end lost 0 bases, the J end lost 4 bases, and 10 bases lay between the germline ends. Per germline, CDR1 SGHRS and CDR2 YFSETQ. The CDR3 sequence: CASSLGVGRETQYF. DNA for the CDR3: TGCGCCAGCAGCTTGGGGGTTGGGAGAGAGACCCAGTACTTC. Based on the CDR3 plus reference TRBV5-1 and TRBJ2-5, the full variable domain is KAGVTQTPRYLIKTRGQQVTLSCSPISGHRSVSWYQQTPGQGLQFLFEYFSETQRNKGNFPGRFSGRQFSNSRSEMNVSTLELGDSALYLCASSLGVGRETQYFGPGTRLLVL.

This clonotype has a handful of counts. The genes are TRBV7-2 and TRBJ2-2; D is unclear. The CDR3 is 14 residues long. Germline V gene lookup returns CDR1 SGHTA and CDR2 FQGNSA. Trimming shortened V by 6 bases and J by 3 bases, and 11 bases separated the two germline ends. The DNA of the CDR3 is TGTGCCAGCAGGACCCAGATGGACACCGGGGAGCTGTTTTTT. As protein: CASRTQMDTGELFF.

This CDR3 is CASSLNPGQETQYF. CDR3 nucleotide sequence: TGTGCCAGCAGCTTAAATCCCGGCCAAGAGACCCAGTACTTC. The rearrangement links TRBV7-3 to TRBJ2-5; D is ambiguous. The CDR3 extends over 14 amino acids. With 1 base removed from V and 1 base from J, the gap between germline ends came to 7 bases. Germline values: CDR1 SGHTA, CDR2 FQGTGA.

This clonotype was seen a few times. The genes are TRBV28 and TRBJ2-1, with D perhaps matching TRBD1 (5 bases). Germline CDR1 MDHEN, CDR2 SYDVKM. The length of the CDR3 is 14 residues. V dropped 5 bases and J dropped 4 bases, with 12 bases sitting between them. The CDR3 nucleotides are TGTGCCAGCAGTCTCCCAGGGCCTTACAATGAGCAGTTCTTC. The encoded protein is CASSLPGPYNEQFF.

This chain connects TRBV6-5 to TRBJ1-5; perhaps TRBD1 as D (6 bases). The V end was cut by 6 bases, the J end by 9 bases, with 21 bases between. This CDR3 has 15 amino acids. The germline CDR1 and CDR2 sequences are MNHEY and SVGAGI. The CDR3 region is CASSSGYRVGRPQHF. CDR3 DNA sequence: TGTGCCAGCAGCTCGGGTTACAGGGTAGGGCGGCCCCAGCATTTT.

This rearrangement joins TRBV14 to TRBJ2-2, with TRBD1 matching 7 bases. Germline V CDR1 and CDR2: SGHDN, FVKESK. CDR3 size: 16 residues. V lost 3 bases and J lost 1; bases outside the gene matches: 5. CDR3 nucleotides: TGTGCCAGCAGCCACGCCCGACAGGGGAACACCGGGGAGCTGTTTTTT. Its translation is CASSHARQGNTGELFF. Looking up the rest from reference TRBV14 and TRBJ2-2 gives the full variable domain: EAGVTQFPSHSVIEKGQTVTLRCDPISGHDNLYWYRRVMGKEIKFLLHFVKESKQDESGMPNNRFLAERTGGTYSTLKVQPAELEDSGVYFCASSHARQGNTGELFFGEGSRLTVL.

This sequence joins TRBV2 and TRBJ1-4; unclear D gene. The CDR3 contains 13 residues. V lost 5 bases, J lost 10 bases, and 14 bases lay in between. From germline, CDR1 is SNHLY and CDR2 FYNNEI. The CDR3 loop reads CASSPVASRKLFF. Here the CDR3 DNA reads TGTGCCAGCAGTCCCGTGGCATCCAGAAAACTGTTTTTT.

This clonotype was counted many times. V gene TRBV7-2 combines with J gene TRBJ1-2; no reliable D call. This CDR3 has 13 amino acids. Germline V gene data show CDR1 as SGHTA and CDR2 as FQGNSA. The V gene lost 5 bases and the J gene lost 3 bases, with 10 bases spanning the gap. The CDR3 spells CASSNRLDYGYTF. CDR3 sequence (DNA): TGTGCCAGCAGCAACCGGTTGGACTATGGCTACACCTTC.

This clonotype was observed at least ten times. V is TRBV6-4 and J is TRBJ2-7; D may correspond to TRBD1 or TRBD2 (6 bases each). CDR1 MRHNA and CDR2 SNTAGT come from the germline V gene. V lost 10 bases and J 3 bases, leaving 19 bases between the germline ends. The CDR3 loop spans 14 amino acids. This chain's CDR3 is CATSPGGPIYEQYF. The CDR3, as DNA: TGTGCCACCTCCCCTGGGGGGCCCATCTACGAGCAGTACTTC.

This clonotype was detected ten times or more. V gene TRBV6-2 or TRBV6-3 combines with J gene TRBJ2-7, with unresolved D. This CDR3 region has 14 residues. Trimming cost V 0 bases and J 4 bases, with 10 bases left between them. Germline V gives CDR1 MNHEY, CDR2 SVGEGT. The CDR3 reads CASSYSNIGYEQYF. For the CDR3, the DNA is TGTGCCAGCAGTTACTCGAACATCGGTTACGAGCAGTACTTC.

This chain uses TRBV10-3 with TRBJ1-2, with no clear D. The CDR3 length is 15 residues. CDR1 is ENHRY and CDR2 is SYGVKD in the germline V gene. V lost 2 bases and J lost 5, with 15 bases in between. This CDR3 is CAISENLGASYGYTF. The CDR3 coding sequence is TGTGCCATCAGTGAGAATCTGGGAGCCTCTTATGGCTACACCTTC.

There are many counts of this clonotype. CDR3 protein: CASTATAGSLHEQYF. CDR3 DNA: TGCGCCAGCACGGCGACTGCAGGGTCCCTACATGAGCAGTACTTC. The chain joins TRBV5-1 to TRBJ2-7, with D possibly being TRBD1 (5 bases). V gave up 6 bases and J gave up 7 bases, with 23 bases separating them. The CDR3 has 15 amino acids. Germline CDR1 and CDR2: SGHRS and YFSETQ.

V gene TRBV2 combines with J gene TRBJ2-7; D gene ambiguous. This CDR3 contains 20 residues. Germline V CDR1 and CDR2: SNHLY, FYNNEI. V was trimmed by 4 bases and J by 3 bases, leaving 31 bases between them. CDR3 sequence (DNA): TGTGCCAGCAGTGCAGTAATTAGCAATCAGCCCCAGCATTCCGACTACGAGCAGTACTTC. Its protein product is CASSAVISNQPQHSDYEQYF.

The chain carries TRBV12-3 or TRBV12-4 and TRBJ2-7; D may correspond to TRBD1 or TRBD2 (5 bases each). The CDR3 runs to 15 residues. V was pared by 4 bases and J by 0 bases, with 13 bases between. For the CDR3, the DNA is TGTGCCAGCAGTTACTCGGGGCCGAGCTCCTACGAGCAGTACTTC. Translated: CASSYSGPSSYEQYF.